This T cell receptor beta chain comes out of a study of CD8 T cells in Susac syndrome. Blood CD8+ and CD4+ T cells underwent high-throughput TCR beta sequencing. The RNA input was about 0.45 to 1 ug, and it was reverse transcribed with random hexamers. One entry per CDR3 protein, called by TCRdb with MiXCR from the immunoSEQ multiplex PCR reads. The sample has more than 65,000 distinct CDR3 sequences; around 95% are singletons. Source material: CD8+ T cells from PBMCs. The source is a human donor with Susac syndrome.

The CDR3 reads CASSFPSGGVYEQYF. The CDR3 nucleotides are TGTGCCAGCAGTTTTCCAAGCGGGGGCGTCTACGAGCAGTACTTC. V gene TRBV6-2 or TRBV6-3 combines with J gene TRBJ2-7, with TRBD2 matching 8 bases. This CDR3 region has 15 residues. The V gene's germline CDR1 is MNHEY and CDR2 SVGEGT. J lost 3 bases, V lost 4 bases, and 8 bases had no gene match.